The entry that follows covers one T cell receptor (beta chain) sequence. The data stem from a study of T cells in women clearing cervical HPV infection. The method was immunoSEQ multiplex PCR; TCRdb's version includes in-frame clones alone and lacks a portion of them. The sample table includes about 41,000 clones. The receptor comes from a woman aged 18-70 years with a cervical HPV16 infection that either progressed to CIN3+ or cleared (not recorded which). Sample: blood buffy coat.

CDR3 DNA (partial): TGTGCCAGTAGTTTTGAAGGCAGGGGGCCCACAGATACG. Protein product: CASSFEGRGPTDT. The whole CDR3 sequence is CASSFEGRGPTDTQYF. This sequence joins TRBV19 and TRBJ2-3; 8 bases are shared with TRBD1. The read comes to an end 3 residues before the CDR3 does, leaving the germline J gene to fill in the end. This CDR3 has 16 residues. Germline V CDR1 and CDR2: LNHDA, SQIVND (reference sequence). Trimming cost V 5 bases and J 2 bases; bases outside gene matches: 9. The full variable domain, with the rest looked up from reference TRBV19 and TRBJ2-3, is DGGITQSPKYLFRKEGQNVTLSCEQNLNHDAMYWYRQDPGQGLRLIYYSQIVNDFQKGDIAEGYSVSREKKESFPLTVTSAQKNPTAFYLCASSFEGRGPTDTQYFGPGTRLTVL.